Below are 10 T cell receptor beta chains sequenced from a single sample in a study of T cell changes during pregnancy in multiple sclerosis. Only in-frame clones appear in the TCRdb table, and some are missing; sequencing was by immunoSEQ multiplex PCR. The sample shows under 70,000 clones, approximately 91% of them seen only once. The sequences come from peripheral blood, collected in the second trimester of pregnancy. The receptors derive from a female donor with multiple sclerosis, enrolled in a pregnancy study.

The CDR3 here is CASSPTGGHYGYTF. The CDR3 DNA is TGTGCCAGCAGCCCAACAGGGGGCCACTATGGCTACACCTTC. The chain is built from TRBV9 and TRBJ1-2; 9 bases line up with TRBD1. V was pared by 4 bases and J by 3 bases, with 4 bases of the junction left unmatched. Germline V gives CDR1 SGDLS, CDR2 YYNGEE. CDR3 length: 14 amino acids.

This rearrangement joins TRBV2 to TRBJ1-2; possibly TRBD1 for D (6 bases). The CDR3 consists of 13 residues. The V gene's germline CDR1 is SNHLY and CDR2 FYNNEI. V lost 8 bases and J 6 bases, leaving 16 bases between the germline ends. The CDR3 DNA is TGTGCCAGCGGTACTGGACAGACCCATGGCTACACCTTC. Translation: CASGTGQTHGYTF.

The CDR3 DNA follows: TGCGCCAGCAGCGTAGATGCGAGGGACTCCTACTATGGCTACACCTTC. Protein sequence: CASSVDARDSYYGYTF. V usage is TRBV5-1 and J usage is TRBJ1-2, with D possibly matching TRBD1 (5 bases). The V and J ends lost 4 bases and 3 bases respectively, with 19 bases between them. Germline V gives CDR1 SGHRS, CDR2 YFSETQ. There are 16 residues in the CDR3.

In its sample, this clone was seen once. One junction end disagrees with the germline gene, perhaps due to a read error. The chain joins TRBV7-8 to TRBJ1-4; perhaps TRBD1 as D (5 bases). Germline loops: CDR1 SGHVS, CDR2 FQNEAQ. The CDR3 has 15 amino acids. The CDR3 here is CASSPATDRNERLFF. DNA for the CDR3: TGTGCCAGCAGCCCAGCGACAGACCGAAATGAAAGACTGTTTTTT.

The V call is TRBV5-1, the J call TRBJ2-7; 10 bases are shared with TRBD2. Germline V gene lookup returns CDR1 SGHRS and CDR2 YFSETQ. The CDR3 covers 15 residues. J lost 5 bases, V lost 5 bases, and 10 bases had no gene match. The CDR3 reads CASRQGTSEGHEQYF. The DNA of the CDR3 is TGCGCCAGCAGACAAGGGACTAGCGAGGGTCACGAGCAGTACTTC.

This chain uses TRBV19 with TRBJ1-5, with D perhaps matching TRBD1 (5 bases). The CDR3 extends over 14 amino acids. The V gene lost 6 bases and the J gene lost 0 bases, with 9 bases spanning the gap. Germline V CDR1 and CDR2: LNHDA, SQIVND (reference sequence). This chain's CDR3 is CASRSGNSNQPQHF. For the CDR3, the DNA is TGTGCCAGTAGGTCAGGGAATAGCAATCAGCCCCAGCATTTT.

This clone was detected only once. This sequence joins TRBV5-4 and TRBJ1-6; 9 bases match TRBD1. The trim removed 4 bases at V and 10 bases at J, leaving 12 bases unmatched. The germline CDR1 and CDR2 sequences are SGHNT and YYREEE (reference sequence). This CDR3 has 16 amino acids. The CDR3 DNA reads TGTGCCAGCAGCCAGAGACAGGGGGGACCCCAGTCACCCCTCCACTTT. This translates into CASSQRQGGPQSPLHF.

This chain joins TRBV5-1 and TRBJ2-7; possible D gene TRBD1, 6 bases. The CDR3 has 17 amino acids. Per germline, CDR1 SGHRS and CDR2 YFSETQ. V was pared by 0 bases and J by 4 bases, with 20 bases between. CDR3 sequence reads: CASSLARTAVSIYEQYF. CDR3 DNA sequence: TGCGCCAGCAGCTTGGCGAGGACAGCCGTCAGTATATACGAGCAGTACTTC.

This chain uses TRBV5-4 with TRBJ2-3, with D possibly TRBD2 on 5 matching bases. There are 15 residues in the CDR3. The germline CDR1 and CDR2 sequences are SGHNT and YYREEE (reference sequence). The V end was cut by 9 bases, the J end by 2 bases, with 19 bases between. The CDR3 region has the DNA TGTGCCACACTCAGCGGAGATACTTACACAGATACGCAGTATTTT. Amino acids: CATLSGDTYTDTQYF.

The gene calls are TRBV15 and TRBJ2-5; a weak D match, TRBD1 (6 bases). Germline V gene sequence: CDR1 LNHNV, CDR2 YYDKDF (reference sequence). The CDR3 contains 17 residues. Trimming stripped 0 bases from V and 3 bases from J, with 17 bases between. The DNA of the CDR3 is TGTGCCACCAGCAGAGAGGACACAGGGTTTTTCGAAGAGACCCAGTACTTC. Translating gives CATSREDTGFFEETQYF.